The 5 T cell receptor beta chains in this list originate from one sample, sequenced in a study of PD-L1 blockade in urothelial cancer. Time point specified: pretreatment peripheral blood. Measured with immunoSEQ multiplex PCR; TCRdb has only the in-frame clones, and not every one. There are 56,000 or so clones in the sample; roughly 87% occur only once, and around a sixth lies in the top ten. The specimen was PBMCs, collected around atezolizumab (anti-PD-L1) treatment. These TCRs come from a man in his sixties or seventies with urothelial cancer.

The rearrangement uses TRBV5-5 and TRBJ1-1; 7 bases fit TRBD1. The CDR3 spans 14 residues. V trimming: 4 bases; J trimming: 1 base; junction bases outside the gene matches: 4. Germline CDR1 reads SGHKS; CDR2 reads YYEKEE (reference sequence). This CDR3 reads CASSPRTGNTEAFF. The CDR3 DNA sequence: TGTGCCAGCAGCCCGCGGACAGGGAACACTGAAGCTTTCTTT.

V and J are TRBV5-1 and TRBJ2-1; D may be TRBD1 (5 bases). CDR1 and CDR2 from the germline V gene are SGHRS and YFSETQ. Trimming cost V 8 bases and J 4 bases, with 16 bases left between them. This CDR3 has 14 amino acids. Here the CDR3 DNA reads TGCGCCAGTTCAGGGCCCCCAGAGTACAATGAGCAGTTCTTC. Translated: CASSGPPEYNEQFF.

The chain joins TRBV5-1 to TRBJ2-2; 10 nucleotides agree with TRBD1. This CDR3 spans 15 amino acids. Trimming at V came to 3 bases and at J to 3 bases, leaving 2 bases not matched to a gene. Germline CDR1 SGHRS, CDR2 YFSETQ. CDR3 sequence reads: CASSWGQGHTGELFF. The CDR3 region has the DNA TGCGCCAGCAGCTGGGGACAGGGGCACACCGGGGAGCTGTTTTTT.

The V and J genes are TRBV7-9 and TRBJ2-3; D might be TRBD1 (6 bases). This CDR3 has 14 residues. CDR1 is SEHNR, CDR2 FQNEAQ, per germline (reference sequence). The V end was cut by 5 bases, the J end by 2 bases, with 11 bases between. This CDR3 reads CASSPGQHTDTQYF. CDR3 DNA sequence: TGTGCCAGCAGCCCAGGACAGCACACAGATACGCAGTATTTT.

This clone was observed a few times. The V call is TRBV5-8, the J call TRBJ2-7; weak D call: TRBD1 (6 bases). V was trimmed by 4 bases and J by 2 bases, leaving 16 bases between them. The CDR3 length is 15 residues. The V gene's germline CDR1 is SGHTS and CDR2 YDEGEE. The CDR3 nucleotides are TGTGCCAGCAGCCCGGGACATCCCGGGGCCTACGAGCAGTACTTC. Translated, it gives CASSPGHPGAYEQYF.